This T cell receptor (beta chain) was identified during a study of PD-L1 blockade in urothelial cancer. The overall study: Patients with male sex and bladder-origin urothelial cancer accounted for most of the 29 enrolled. Once treatment had started, blood was analyzed at 3 weeks (second dose) and again at 6 weeks.

Added to each PCR by spiking were synthetic TCR analog templates. Some clones are missing from TCRdb's copy, which holds only in-frame ones; the method was immunoSEQ multiplex PCR. Among 49,000 or so clones, about 86% were seen once, and the ten largest hold around 20%. Time point reported: pretreatment peripheral blood. Peripheral blood mononuclear cells were collected from every patient before and during treatment, yielding between 1 and 8 samples per patient. Germline V gives CDR1 SQVTM, CDR2 ANQGSEA. There are 14 residues in the CDR3. J lost 8 bases, V lost 5 bases, and 10 bases had no gene match.

The V gene is TRBV29-1, the J gene TRBJ2-5; 11 bases align to TRBD2. The clonotype comes from a man in his sixties with urothelial cancer. The input for sequencing was PBMCs, taken around atezolizumab (anti-PD-L1) treatment. This chain's CDR3 is CSVPQGLAGGTQYF. CDR3 DNA sequence: TGCAGCGTTCCCCAAGGCCTAGCGGGGGGAACCCAGTACTTC.